The sequence of this T cell receptor beta chain was determined in a study of identical twins. Findings of the study overall: The authors drew conclusions from cross-sectional statistical analysis rather than following the same donors. Beta clonotypes that were abundant in cord blood contained fewer insertions, a pattern absent from memory repertoires.

V was pared by 5 bases and J by 0 bases, with 11 bases between. Germline CDR1 and CDR2: SEHNR and FQNEAQ (reference sequence). CDR3 length: 16 residues. This clonotype has more than one count but fewer than ten. Antigen unknown. Unique molecular identifiers were present on the cDNA, which also gained a universal primer site by template switching. TCRdb reanalysed the 5' RACE reads using MiXCR and keeps one entry per CDR3 protein. This sample has a few hundred thousand distinct CDR3 sequences, with just under 9.5% found just once. The data also belong to a second study, concerning yellow fever vaccine responses in identical twins.

The chain joins TRBV7-9 to TRBJ1-6; D is perhaps TRBD1 (6 bases). The receptor's source is a woman under 30 in good health. The sequencing input was CD8+ T cells sorted from blood. CDR3 protein: CASSDRGNSYNSPLHF. CDR3 nucleotide sequence: TGTGCCAGCAGCGATAGGGGGAACTCCTATAATTCACCCCTCCACTTT.